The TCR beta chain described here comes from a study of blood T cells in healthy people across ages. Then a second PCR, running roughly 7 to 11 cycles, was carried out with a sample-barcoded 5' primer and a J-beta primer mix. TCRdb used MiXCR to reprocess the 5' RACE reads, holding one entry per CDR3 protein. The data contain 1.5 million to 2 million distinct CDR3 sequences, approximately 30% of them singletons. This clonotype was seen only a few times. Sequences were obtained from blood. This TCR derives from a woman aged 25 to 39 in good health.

CDR3 region: CASSLYAGADRETQYF. The CDR3, as DNA: TGTGCCAGCAGCCTTTATGCCGGGGCGGATAGAGAGACCCAGTACTTC. This sequence joins TRBV3-1 and TRBJ2-5, with D perhaps TRBD1 or TRBD2 (5 bases each). V was trimmed by 4 bases and J by 4 bases, leaving 19 bases between them. CDR1 and CDR2 from the germline V gene are LGHDT and YNNKEL (reference sequence). The CDR3 spans 16 residues.